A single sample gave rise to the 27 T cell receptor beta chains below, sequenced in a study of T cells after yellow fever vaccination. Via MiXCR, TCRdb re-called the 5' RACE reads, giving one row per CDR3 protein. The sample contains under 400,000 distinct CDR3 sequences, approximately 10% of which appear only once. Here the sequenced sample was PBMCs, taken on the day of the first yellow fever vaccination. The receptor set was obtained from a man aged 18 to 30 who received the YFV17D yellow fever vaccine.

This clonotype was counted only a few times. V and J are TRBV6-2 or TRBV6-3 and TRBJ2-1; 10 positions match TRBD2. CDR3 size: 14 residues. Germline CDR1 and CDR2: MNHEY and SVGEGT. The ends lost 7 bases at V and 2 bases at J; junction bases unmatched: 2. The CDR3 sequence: CASTSGGTYNEQFF. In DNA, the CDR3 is TGTGCCAGCACTAGCGGGGGAACCTACAATGAGCAGTTCTTC.

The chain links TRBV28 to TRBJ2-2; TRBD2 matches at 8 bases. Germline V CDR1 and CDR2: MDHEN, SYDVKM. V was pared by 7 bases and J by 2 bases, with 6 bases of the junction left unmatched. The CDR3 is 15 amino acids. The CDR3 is CASIPGGENTGELFF. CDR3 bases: TGTGCCAGCATCCCGGGGGGGGAAAACACCGGGGAGCTGTTTTTT.

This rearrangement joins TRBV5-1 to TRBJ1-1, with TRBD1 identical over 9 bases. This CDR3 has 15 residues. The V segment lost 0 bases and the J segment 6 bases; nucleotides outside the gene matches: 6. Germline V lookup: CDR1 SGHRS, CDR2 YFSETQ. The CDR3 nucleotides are TGCGCCAGCAGCTTGGGGACAGGGGTAATGTCTGAAGCTTTCTTT. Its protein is CASSLGTGVMSEAFF.

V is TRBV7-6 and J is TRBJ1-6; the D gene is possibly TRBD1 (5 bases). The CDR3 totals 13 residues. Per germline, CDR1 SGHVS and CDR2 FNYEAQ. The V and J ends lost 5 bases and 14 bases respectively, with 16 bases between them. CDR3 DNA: TGTGCCAGCAGCCTCGGGGCGGGCTTAGCCCTCCACTTT. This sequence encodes CASSLGAGLALHF.

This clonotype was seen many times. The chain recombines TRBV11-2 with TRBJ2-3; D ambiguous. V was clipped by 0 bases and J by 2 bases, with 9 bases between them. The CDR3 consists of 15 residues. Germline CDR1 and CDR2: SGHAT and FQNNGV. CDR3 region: CASSLEGLITDTQYF. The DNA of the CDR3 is TGTGCCAGCAGCTTAGAAGGGCTTATCACAGATACGCAGTATTTT.

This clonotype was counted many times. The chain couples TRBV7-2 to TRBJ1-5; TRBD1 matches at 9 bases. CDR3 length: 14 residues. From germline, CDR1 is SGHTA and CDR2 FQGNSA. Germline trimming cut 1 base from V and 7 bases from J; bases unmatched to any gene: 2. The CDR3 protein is CASSLGQGEQPQHF. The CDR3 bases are TGTGCCAGCAGCTTAGGACAGGGGGAACAGCCCCAGCATTTT. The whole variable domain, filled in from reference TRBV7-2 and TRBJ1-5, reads GAGVSQSPSNKVTEKGKDVELRCDPISGHTALYWYRQSLGQGLEFLIYFQGNSAPDKSGLPSDRFSAERTGGSVSTLTIQRTQQEDSAVYLCASSLGQGEQPQHFGDGTRLSIL.

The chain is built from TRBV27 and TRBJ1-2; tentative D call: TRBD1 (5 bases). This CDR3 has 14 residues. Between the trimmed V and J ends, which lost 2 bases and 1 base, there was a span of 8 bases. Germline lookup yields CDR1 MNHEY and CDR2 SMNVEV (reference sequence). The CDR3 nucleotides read TGTGCCAGCAGTTTACAAGGGGATAACTATGGCTACACCTTC. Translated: CASSLQGDNYGYTF.

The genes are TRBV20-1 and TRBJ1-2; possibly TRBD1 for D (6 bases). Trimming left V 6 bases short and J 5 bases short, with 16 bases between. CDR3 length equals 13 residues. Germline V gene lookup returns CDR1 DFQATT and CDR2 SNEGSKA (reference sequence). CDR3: CSAALGAGYGYTF. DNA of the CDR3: TGCAGTGCCGCGCTGGGGGCAGGATATGGCTACACCTTC.

As DNA, the CDR3 is TGCAGCGTTGAAGATTTCGATGAGCAGTTCTTC. Protein product: CSVEDFDEQFF. The rearrangement uses TRBV29-1 and TRBJ2-1; no clear D gene. Looked up from germline, CDR1 is SQVTM and CDR2 is ANQGSEA. V shed 0 bases and J shed 8 bases, with 5 bases lying between them. The CDR3 runs 11 residues.

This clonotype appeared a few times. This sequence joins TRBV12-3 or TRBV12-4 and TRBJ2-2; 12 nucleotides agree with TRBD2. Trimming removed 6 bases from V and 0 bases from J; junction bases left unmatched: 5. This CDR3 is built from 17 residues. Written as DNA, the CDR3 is TGTGCCAGCAGCATACTAGCGGGGGGAGCGAACACCGGGGAGCTGTTTTTT. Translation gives CASSILAGGANTGELFF.

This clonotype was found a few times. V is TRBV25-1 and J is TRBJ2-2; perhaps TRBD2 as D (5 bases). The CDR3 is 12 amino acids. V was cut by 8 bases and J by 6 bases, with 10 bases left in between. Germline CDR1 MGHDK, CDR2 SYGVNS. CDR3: CASGLRAGELFF. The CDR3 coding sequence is TGTGCCAGCGGACTTAGGGCCGGGGAGCTGTTTTTT. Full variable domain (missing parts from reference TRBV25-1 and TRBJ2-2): EADIYQTPRYLVIGTGKKITLECSQTMGHDKMYWYQQDPGMELHLIHYSYGVNSTEKGDLSSESTVSRIRTEHFPLTLESARPSHTSQYLCASGLRAGELFFGEGSRLTVL.

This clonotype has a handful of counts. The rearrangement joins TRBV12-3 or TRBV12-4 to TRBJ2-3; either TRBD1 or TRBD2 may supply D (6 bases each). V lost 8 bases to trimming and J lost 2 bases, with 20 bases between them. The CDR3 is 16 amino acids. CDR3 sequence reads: CASRPRGGEDTDTQYF. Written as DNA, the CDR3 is TGTGCCAGCCGACCCAGGGGCGGGGAAGACACAGATACGCAGTATTTT.

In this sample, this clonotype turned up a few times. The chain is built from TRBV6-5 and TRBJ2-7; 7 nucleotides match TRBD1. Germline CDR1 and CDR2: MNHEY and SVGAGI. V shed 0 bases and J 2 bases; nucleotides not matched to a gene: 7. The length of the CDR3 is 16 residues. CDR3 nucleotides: TGTGCCAGCAGTTACTCTTCGACAGGGATCGCCTACGAGCAGTACGTC. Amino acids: CASSYSSTGIAYEQYV.

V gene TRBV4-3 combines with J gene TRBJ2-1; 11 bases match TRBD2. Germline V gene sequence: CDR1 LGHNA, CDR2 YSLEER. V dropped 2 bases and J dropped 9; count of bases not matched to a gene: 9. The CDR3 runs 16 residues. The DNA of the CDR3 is TGCGCCAGCAGCCAAATAGCGGGGGGGCTAGTGAGTGAGCAGTTCTTC. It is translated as CASSQIAGGLVSEQFF.

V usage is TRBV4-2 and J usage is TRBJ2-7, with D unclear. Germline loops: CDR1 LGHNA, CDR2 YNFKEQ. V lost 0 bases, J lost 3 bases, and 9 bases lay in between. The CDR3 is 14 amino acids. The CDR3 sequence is CASSQEFLGYEQYF. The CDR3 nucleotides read TGTGCCAGCAGCCAAGAATTTTTAGGCTACGAGCAGTACTTC.

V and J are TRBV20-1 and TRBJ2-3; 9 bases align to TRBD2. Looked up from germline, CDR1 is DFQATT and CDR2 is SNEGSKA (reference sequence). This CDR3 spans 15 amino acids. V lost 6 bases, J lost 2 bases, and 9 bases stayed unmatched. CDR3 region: CSALVAGDTTDTQYF. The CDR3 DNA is TGCAGTGCCTTGGTAGCGGGGGACACCACAGATACGCAGTATTTT.

The CDR3 is CASSPLMGRRNTEAFF. The CDR3 DNA reads TGCGCCAGCAGCCCCCTTATGGGTAGGAGAAACACTGAAGCTTTCTTT. The chain employs TRBV4-1 and TRBJ1-1; no clear D gene. The V gene lost 4 bases and the J gene lost 2 bases, with 17 bases spanning the gap. The CDR3 runs to 16 residues. From germline, CDR1 is MGHRA and CDR2 YSYEKL.

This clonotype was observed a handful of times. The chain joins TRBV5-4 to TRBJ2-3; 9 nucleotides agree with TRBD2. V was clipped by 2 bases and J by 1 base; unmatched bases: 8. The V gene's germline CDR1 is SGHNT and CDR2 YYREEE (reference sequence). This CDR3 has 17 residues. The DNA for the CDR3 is TGTGCCAGCAGCTTTGGCGGGGGGGGCCTTGGCACAGATACGCAGTATTTT. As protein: CASSFGGGGLGTDTQYF.

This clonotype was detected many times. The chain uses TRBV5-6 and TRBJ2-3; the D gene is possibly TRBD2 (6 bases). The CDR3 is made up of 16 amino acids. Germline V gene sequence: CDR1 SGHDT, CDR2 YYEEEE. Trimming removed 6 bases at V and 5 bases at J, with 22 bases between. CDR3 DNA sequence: TGTGCCAGCACCTTTGCCACCGGGACTGGAGGAGATACGCAGTATTTT. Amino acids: CASTFATGTGGDTQYF.

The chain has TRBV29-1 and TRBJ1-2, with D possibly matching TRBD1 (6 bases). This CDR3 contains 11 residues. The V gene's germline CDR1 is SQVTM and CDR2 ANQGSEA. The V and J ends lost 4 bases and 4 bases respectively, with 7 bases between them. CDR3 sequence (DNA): TGCAGCGTTGTACAGGGCTATGGCTACACCTTC. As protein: CSVVQGYGYTF. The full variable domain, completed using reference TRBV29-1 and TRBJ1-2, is SAVISQKPSRDICQRGTSLTIQCQVDSQVTMMFWYRQQPGQSLTLIATANQGSEATYESGFVIDKFPISRPNLTFSTLTVSNMSPEDSSIYLCSVVQGYGYTFGSGTRLTVV.

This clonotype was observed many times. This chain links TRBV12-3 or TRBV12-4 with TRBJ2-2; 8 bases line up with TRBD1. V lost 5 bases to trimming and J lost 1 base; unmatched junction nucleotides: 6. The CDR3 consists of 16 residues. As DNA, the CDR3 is TGTGCCAGCAGTCCATGGGGACAGGTGAACACCGGGGAGCTGTTTTTT. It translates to CASSPWGQVNTGELFF.

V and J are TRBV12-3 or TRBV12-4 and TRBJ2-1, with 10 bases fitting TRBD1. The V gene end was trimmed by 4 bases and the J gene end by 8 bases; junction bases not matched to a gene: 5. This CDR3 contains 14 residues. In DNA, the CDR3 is TGTGCCAGCAGTTGGCGACAGGGGGCCTATGAGCAGTTCTTC. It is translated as CASSWRQGAYEQFF.

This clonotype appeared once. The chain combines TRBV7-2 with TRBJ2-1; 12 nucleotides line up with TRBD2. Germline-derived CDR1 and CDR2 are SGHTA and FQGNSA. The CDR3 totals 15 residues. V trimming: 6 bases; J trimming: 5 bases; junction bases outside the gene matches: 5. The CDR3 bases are TGTGCCAGCAGTCGATCTAGCGGGGGGGACAATGAGCAGTTCTTC. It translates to CASSRSSGGDNEQFF.

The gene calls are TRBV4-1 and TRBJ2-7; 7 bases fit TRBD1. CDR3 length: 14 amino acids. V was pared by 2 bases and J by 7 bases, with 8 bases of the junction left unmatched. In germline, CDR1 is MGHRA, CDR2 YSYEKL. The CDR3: CASSQTPDRKEQYF. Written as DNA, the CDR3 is TGCGCCAGCAGCCAAACCCCGGACAGGAAAGAGCAGTACTTC.

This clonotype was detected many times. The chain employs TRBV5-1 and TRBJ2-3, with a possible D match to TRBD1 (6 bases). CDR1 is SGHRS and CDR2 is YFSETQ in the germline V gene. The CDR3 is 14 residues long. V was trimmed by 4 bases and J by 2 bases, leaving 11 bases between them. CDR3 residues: CASSLGQFTDTQYF. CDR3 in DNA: TGCGCCAGCAGCCTAGGACAGTTCACAGATACGCAGTATTTT. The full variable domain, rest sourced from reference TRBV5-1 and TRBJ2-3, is KAGVTQTPRYLIKTRGQQVTLSCSPISGHRSVSWYQQTPGQGLQFLFEYFSETQRNKGNFPGRFSGRQFSNSRSEMNVSTLELGDSALYLCASSLGQFTDTQYFGPGTRLTVL.

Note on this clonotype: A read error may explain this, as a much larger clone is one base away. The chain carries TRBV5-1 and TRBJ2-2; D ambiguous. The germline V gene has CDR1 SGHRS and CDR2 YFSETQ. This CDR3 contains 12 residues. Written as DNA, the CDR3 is TGCACCAGCAAAATAGACACCGGGGAGCTGTTTTTT. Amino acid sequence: CTSKIDTGELFF.

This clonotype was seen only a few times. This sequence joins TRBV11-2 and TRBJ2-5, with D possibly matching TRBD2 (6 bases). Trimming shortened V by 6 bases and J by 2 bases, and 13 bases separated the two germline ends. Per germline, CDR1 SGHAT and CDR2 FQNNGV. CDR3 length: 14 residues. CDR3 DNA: TGTGCCAGCAGGGAGAGTAGCGGTCAAGAGACCCAGTACTTC. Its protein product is CASRESSGQETQYF.